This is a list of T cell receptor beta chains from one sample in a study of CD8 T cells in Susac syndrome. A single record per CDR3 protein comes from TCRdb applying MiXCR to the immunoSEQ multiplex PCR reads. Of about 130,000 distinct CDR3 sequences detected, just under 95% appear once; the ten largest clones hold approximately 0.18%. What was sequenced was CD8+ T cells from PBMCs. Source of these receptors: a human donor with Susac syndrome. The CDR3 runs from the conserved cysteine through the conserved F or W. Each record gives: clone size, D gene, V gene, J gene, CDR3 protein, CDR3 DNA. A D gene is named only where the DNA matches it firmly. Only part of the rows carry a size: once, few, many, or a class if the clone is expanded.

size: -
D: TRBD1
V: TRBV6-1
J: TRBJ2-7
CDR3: CASSVRWTGGVHEQYF
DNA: TGTGCCAGCAGTGTCCGGTGGACAGGGGGTGTCCACGAGCAGTACTTC

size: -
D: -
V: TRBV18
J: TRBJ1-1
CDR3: CASSPWDPTGVNTEAFF
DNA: TGTGCCAGCTCACCCTGGGACCCAACCGGGGTGAACACTGAAGCTTTCTTT

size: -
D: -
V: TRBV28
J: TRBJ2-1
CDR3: CASRGVPETYNEQFF
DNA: TGTGCCAGCAGGGGAGTGCCGGAGACCTACAATGAGCAGTTCTTC

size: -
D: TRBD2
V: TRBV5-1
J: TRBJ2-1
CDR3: CATAGGNEQFF
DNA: TGCGCCACCGCGGGGGGGAATGAGCAGTTCTTC

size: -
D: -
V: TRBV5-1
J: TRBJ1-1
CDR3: CASSLSARVEAFF
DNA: TGCGCCAGCAGCTTGTCGGCACGGGTAGAAGCTTTCTTT

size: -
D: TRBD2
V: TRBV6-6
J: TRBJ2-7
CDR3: CASSYSTSGTYEQYF
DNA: TGTGCCAGCAGTTACTCCACTAGCGGGACCTACGAGCAGTACTTC

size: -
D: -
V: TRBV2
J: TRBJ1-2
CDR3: CASSGIAGYTF
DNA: TGTGCCAGCTCAGGGATAGCTGGCTACACCTTC

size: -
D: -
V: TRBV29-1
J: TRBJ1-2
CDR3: CSVDSSKAYGYTF
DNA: TGCAGCGTTGACAGCTCCAAGGCCTATGGCTACACCTTC

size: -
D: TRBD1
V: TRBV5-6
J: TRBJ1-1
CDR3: CASSPGTGVTEAFF
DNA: TGTGCCAGCAGCCCCGGGACAGGGGTCACTGAAGCTTTCTTT

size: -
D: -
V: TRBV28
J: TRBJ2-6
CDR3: CASSLWPLSGANVLTF
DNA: TGTGCCAGCAGTTTGTGGCCGCTCTCTGGGGCCAACGTCCTGACTTTC

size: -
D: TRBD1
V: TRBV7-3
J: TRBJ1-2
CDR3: CASSPTGQDYTF
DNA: TGTGCCAGCAGCCCGACGGGACAGGACTACACCTTC

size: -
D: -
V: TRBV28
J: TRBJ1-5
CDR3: CASSFRGDQPQHF
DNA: TGTGCCAGCAGTTTCAGGGGCGATCAGCCCCAGCATTTT

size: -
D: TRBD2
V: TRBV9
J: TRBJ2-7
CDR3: CASSAGLADYEQYF
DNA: TGTGCCAGCAGCGCCGGACTAGCCGACTACGAGCAGTACTTC

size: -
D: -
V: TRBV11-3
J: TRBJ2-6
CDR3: CASSGYWANVLTF
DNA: TGTGCCAGCAGCGGGTATTGGGCCAACGTCCTGACTTTC

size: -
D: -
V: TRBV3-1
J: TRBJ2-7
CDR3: CASSYYLGSYEQYF
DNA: TGTGCCAGCAGCTACTATTTGGGTTCCTACGAGCAGTACTTC

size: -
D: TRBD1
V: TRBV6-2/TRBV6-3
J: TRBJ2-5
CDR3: CASSYGTGTGKETQYF
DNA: TGTGCCAGCAGTTACGGGACAGGGACAGGGAAAGAGACCCAGTACTTC

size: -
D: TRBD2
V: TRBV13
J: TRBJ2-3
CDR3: CASSLGLAGGPSTDTQYF
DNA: TGTGCCAGCAGTCTTGGACTAGCGGGAGGACCTAGCACAGATACGCAGTATTTT

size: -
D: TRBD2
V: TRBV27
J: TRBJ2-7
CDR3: CASSLGTSSYEQYF
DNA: TGTGCCAGCAGTTTAGGGACTAGCTCCTACGAGCAGTACTTC

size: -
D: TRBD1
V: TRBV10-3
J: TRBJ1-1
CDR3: CAISESMDRRNTEAFF
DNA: TGTGCCATCAGTGAGTCGATGGACAGGCGGAACACTGAAGCTTTCTTT

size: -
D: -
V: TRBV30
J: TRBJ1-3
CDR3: CAWSGLSTGNTIYF
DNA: TGTGCCTGGTCTGGGCTCAGTACTGGAAACACCATATATTTT

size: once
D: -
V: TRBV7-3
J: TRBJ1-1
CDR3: CASAAGEGTSEAFF
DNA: TGTGCCAGTGCGGCGGGCGAGGGGACCTCTGAAGCTTTCTTT

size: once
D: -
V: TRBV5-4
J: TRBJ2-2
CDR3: CASHGTQNTGELFF
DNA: TGTGCCAGCCACGGGACCCAGAACACCGGGGAGCTGTTTTTT

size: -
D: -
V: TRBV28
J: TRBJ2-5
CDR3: CASSNHREWKTQYF
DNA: TGTGCCAGCAGTAACCACAGGGAGTGGAAGACCCAGTACTTC

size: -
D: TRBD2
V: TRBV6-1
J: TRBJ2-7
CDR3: CASSESLAGTLLSYEQYF
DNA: TGTGCCAGCAGTGAAAGCCTAGCGGGAACTCTTCTATCCTACGAGCAGTACTTC

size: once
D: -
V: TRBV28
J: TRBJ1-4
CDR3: CASTPLRMVEKLFF
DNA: TGTGCCAGCACCCCATTGAGGATGGTCGAAAAACTGTTTTTT

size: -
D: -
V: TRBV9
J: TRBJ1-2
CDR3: CASSSLRGGYGYTF
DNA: TGTGCCAGCAGCTCCCTCCGGGGGGGCTATGGCTACACCTTC

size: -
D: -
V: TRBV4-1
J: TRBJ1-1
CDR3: CASSQAPGGNTEAFF
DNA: TGCGCCAGCAGCCAAGCCCCGGGGGGGAACACTGAAGCTTTCTTT

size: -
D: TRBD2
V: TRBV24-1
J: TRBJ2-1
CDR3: CATSAGGENEQFF
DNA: TGTGCCACCAGTGCGGGAGGGGAAAATGAGCAGTTCTTC

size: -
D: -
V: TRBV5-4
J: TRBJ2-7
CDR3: CASSVLSGVNYEQYF
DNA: TGTGCCAGCAGCGTCCTCAGCGGAGTAAACTACGAGCAGTACTTC

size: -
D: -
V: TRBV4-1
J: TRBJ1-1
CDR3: CASSEARGTEAFF
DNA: TGCGCCAGCAGCGAGGCTCGTGGCACTGAAGCTTTCTTT

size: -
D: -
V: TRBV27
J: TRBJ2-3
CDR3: CASSSGGPDTQYF
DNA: TGTGCCAGCAGCTCTGGGGGCCCAGATACGCAGTATTTT

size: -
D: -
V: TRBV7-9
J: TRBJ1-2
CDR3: CASSLMGTLYGYTF
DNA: TGTGCCAGCAGCTTAATGGGTACCCTCTATGGCTACACCTTC

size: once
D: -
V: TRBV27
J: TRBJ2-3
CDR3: CASGYRADTQYF
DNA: TGTGCCAGCGGCTATCGGGCAGATACGCAGTATTTT

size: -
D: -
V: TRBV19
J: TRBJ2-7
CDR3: CASSIVQSSYEQYF
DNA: TGTGCCAGTAGTATAGTGCAGAGCTCCTACGAGCAGTACTTC

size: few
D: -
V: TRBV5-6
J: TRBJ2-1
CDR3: CASSLLGSSYNEQFF
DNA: TGTGCCAGCAGCTTGTTGGGGAGCTCCTACAATGAGCAGTTCTTC

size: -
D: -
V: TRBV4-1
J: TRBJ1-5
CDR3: CASSQDNQGLNQPQHF
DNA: TGCGCCAGCAGCCAAGATAATCAGGGGCTCAATCAGCCCCAGCATTTT

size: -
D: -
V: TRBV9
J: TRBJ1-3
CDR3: CASSEQVAPTVGGNTIYF
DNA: TGTGCCAGCAGCGAACAGGTCGCCCCCACGGTTGGTGGAAACACCATATATTTT

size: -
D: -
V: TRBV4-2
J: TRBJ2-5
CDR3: CASSQKERIPETQYF
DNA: TGTGCCAGCAGCCAAAAAGAGCGGATCCCAGAGACCCAGTACTTC

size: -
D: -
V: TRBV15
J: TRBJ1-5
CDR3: CATSRDLGKSQPQHF
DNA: TGTGCCACCAGCAGAGATTTGGGGAAAAGCCAGCCCCAGCATTTT

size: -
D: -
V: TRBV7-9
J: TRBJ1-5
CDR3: CASSNNMGNQPQHF
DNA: TGTGCCAGCAGCAATAACATGGGCAATCAGCCCCAGCATTTT

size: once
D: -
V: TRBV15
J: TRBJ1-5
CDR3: CATSRDLKGTYSNQPQHF
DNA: TGTGCCACCAGCAGAGATCTCAAGGGAACGTATAGCAATCAGCCCCAGCATTTT

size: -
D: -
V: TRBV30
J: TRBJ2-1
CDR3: CAGLVNEQFF
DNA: TGTGCCGGGCTGGTCAATGAGCAGTTCTTC

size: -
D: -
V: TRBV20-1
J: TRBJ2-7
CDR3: CSAPLSTKPPYEQYF
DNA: TGCAGTGCTCCCCTATCCACCAAGCCCCCCTACGAGCAGTACTTC

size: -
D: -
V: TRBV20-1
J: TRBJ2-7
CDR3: CSAQEGSSYEQYF
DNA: TGCAGTGCACAGGAGGGAAGCTCCTACGAGCAGTACTTC

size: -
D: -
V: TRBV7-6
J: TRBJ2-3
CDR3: CASSLDGSTDTQYF
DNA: TGTGCCAGCAGCTTAGATGGTAGCACAGATACGCAGTATTTT

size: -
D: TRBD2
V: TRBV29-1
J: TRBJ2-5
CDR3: CSVERSAGVPTSVQYF
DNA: TGCAGCGTTGAAAGATCGGCGGGAGTACCCACTAGTGTCCAGTACTTC

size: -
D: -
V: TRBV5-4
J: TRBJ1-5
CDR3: CASSLVRSWLHQPQHF
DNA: TGTGCCAGCAGCTTGGTGAGGTCGTGGTTACATCAGCCCCAGCATTTT

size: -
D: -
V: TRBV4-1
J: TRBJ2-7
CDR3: CASSQDALSYEQYF
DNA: TGCGCCAGCAGCCAAGATGCCCTATCCTACGAGCAGTACTTC

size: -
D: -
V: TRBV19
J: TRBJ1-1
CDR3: CASSIDPTGGTEAFF
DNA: TGTGCCAGTAGTATAGATCCGACTGGGGGGACTGAAGCTTTCTTT

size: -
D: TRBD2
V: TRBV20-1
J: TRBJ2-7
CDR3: CSARPAGGGDGHEQYF
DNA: TGCAGTGCTAGGCCGGCGGGGGGGGGAGACGGCCACGAGCAGTACTTC

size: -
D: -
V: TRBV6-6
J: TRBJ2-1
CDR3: CASNQGARNEQFF
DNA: TGTGCCAGCAACCAAGGGGCACGCAATGAGCAGTTCTTC

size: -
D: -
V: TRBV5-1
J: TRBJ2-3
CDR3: CASSFLAESTDTQYF
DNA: TGCGCCAGCAGCTTCCTTGCGGAGAGCACAGATACGCAGTATTTT

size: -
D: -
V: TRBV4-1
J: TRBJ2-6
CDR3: CASSQDGGANVLTF
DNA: TGCGCCAGCAGCCAAGATGGTGGGGCCAACGTCCTGACTTTC

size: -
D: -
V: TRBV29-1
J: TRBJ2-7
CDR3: CSVDSAVSYEQYF
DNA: TGCAGCGTTGATTCGGCAGTCTCCTACGAGCAGTACTTC

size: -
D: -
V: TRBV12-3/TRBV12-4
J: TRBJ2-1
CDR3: CATSWLDEQFF
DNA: TGTGCCACCTCATGGCTCGATGAGCAGTTCTTC

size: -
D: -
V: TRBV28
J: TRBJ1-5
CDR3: CASTEYSNQPQHF
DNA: TGTGCCAGTACGGAGTATAGCAATCAGCCCCAGCATTTT

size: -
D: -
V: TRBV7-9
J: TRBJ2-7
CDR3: CASSDFSSSPRYEQYF
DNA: TGTGCCAGCAGCGACTTCTCTAGCAGCCCCCGCTACGAGCAGTACTTC

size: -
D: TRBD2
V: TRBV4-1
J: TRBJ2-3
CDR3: CASSYGPSGSTDTQYF
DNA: TGCGCCAGCAGCTATGGACCTAGCGGGAGCACAGATACGCAGTATTTT

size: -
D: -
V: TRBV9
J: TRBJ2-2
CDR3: CASSVASTGELFF
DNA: TGTGCCAGCAGCGTAGCGAGTACCGGGGAGCTGTTTTTT

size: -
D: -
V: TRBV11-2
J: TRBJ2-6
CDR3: CASSLRTADAGANVLTF
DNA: TGTGCCAGCAGCCTAAGGACAGCCGATGCGGGGGCCAACGTCCTGACTTTC